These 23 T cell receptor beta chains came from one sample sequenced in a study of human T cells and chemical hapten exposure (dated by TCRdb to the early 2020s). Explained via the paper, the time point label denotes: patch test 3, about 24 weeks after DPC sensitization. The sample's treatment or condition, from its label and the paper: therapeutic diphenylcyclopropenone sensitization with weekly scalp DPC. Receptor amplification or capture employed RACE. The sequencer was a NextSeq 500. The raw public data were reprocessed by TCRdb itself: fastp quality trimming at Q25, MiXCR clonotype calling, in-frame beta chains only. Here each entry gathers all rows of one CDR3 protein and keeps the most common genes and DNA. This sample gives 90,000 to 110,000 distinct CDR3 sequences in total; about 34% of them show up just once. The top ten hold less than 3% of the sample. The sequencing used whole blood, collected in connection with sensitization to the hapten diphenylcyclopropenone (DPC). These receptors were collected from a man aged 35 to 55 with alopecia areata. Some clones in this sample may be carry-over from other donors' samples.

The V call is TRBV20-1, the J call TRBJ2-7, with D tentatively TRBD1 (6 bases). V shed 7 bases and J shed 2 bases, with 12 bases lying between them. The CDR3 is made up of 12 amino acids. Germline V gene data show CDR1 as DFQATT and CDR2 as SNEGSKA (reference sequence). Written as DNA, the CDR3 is TGCAGTGGCAGACAGGATACCTACGAGCAGTACTTC. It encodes CSGRQDTYEQYF.

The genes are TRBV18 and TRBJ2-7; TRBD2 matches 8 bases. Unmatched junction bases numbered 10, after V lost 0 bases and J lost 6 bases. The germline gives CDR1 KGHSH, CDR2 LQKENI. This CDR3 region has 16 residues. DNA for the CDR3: TGTGCCAGCTCACCACCGGCGGGAGGAGCGTCTGGCGAGCAGTACGTC. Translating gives CASSPPAGGASGEQYV.

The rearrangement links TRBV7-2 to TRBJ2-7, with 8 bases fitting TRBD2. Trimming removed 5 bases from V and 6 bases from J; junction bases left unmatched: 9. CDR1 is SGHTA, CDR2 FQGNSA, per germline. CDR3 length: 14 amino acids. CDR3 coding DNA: TGTGCCAGCAGCACCTATACGGGACTAGGCGAGCAGTACTTC. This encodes CASSTYTGLGEQYF.

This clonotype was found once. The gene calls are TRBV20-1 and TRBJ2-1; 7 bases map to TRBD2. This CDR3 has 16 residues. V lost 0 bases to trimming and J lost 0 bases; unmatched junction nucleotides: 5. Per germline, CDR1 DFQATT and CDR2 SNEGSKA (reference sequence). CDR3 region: CSARDPWTSSYNEQFF. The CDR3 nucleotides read TGCAGTGCTAGAGATCCTTGGACTAGCTCCTACAATGAGCAGTTCTTC.

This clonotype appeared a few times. CDR3: CASRGQSSYNEQFF. In nucleotides, the CDR3 is TGTGCCAGCAGGGGACAGAGCTCCTACAATGAGCAGTTCTTC. V gene TRBV28 combines with J gene TRBJ2-1; 7 bases are a match to TRBD1. CDR3 length: 14 residues. Germline V gene lookup returns CDR1 MDHEN and CDR2 SYDVKM. V dropped 6 bases and J dropped 0; count of bases not matched to a gene: 2. The full variable domain, with the rest looked up from reference TRBV28 and TRBJ2-1, is DVKVTQSSRYLVKRTGEKVFLECVQDMDHENMFWYRQDPGLGLRLIYFSYDVKMKEKGDIPEGYSVSREKKERFSLILESASTNQTSMYLCASRGQSSYNEQFFGPGTRLTVL.

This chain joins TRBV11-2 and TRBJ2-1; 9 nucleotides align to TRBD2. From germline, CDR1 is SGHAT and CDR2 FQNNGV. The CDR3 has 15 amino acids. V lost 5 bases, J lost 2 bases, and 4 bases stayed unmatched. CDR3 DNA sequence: TGTGCCAGCAGCGGGCTAGCGGGAACCTACAATGAGCAGTTCTTC. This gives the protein CASSGLAGTYNEQFF.

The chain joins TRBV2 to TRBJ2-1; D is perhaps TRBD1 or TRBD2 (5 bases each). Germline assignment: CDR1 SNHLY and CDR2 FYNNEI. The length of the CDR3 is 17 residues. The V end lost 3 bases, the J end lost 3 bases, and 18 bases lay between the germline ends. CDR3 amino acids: CASSETQGAANYNEQFF. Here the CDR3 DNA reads TGTGCCAGCAGTGAGACCCAGGGAGCGGCCAACTACAATGAGCAGTTCTTC. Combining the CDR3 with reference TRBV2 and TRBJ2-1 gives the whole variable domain EPEVTQTPSHQVTQMGQEVILRCVPISNHLYFYWYRQILGQKVEFLVSFYNNEISEKSEIFDDQFSVERPDGSNFTLKIRSTKLEDSAMYFCASSETQGAANYNEQFFGPGTRLTVL.

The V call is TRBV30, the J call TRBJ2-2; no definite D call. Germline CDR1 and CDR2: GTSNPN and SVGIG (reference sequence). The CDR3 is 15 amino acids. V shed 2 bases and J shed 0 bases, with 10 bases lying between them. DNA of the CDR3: TGTGCCTGGAGTTTTCTAGGGACGAACACCGGGGAGCTGTTTTTT. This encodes CAWSFLGTNTGELFF.

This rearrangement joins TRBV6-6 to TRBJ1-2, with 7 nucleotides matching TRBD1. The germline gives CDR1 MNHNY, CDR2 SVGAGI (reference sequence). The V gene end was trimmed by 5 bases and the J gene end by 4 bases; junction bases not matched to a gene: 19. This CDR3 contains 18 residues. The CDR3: CASSPRAPGPRGAYGYTF. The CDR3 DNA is TGTGCCAGCAGTCCAAGAGCGCCAGGGCCCAGGGGGGCCTATGGCTACACCTTC.

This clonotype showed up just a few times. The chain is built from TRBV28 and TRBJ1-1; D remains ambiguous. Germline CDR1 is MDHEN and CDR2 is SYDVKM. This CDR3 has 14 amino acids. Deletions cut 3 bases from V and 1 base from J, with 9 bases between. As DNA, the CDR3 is TGTGCCAGCAGTTTCCGCAGATCGAACACTGAAGCTTTCTTT. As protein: CASSFRRSNTEAFF.

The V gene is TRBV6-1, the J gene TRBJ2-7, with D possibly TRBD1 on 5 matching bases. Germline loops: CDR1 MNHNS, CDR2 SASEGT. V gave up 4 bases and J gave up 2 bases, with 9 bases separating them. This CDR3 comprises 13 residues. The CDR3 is CASSARETYEQYV. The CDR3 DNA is TGTGCCAGCAGTGCCAGGGAAACCTACGAGCAGTACGTC.

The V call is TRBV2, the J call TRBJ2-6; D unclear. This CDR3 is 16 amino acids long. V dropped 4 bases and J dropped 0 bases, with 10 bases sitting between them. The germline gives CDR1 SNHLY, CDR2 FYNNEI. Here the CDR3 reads CASSVPGASGANVLTF. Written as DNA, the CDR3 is TGTGCCAGCAGTGTCCCGGGTGCCTCTGGGGCCAACGTCCTGACTTTC.

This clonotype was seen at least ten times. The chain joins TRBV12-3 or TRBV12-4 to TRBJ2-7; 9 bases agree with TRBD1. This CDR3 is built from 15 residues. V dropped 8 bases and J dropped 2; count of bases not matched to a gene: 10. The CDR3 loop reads CASGEQGAHAYEQYF. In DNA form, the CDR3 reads TGTGCCAGCGGAGAACAGGGGGCCCACGCCTACGAGCAGTACTTC.

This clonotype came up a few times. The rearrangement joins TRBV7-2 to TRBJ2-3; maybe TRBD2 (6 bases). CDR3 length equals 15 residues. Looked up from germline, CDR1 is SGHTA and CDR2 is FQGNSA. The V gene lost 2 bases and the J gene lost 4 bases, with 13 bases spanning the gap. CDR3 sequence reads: CASSLTRRASDTQYF. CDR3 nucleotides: TGTGCCAGCAGCTTAACCCGGAGGGCCTCAGATACGCAGTATTTT.

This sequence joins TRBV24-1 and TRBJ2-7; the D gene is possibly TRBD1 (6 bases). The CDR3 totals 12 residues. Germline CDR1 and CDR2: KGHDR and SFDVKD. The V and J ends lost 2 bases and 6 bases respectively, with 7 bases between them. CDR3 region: CATSDSGAEQYV. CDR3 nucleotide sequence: TGTGCCACCAGTGATTCAGGGGCCGAGCAGTACGTC.

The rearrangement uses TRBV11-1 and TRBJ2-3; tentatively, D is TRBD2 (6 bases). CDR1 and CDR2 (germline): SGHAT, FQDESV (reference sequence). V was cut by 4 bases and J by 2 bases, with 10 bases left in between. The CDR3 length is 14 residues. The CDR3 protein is CASSSGLTTDTQYF. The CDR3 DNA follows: TGTGCCAGCAGCTCCGGACTAACCACAGATACGCAGTATTTT.

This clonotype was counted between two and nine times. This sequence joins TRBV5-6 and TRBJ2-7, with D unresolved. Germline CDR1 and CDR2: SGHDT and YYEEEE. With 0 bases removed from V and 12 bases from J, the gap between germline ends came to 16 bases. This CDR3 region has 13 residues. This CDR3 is CASSLGPSADAYF. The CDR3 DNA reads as TGTGCCAGCAGCTTGGGGCCGTCGGCAGATGCGTACTTC.

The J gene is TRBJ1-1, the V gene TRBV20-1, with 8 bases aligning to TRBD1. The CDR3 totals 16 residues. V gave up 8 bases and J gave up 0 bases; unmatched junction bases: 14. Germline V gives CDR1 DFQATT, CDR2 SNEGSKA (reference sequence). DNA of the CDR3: TGCAGTACTATCAGACAGGGGAGGGACATGAACACTGAAGCTTTCTTT. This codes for CSTIRQGRDMNTEAFF.

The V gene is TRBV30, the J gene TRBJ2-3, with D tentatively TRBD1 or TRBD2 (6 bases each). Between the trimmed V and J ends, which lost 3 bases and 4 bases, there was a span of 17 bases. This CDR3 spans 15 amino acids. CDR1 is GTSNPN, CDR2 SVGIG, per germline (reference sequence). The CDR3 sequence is CAWSRGGPPPDTQYF. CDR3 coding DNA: TGTGCCTGGAGCAGAGGGGGGCCCCCCCCAGATACGCAGTATTTT. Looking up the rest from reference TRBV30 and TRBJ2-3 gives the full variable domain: SQTIHQWPATLVQPVGSPLSLECTVEGTSNPNLYWYRQAAGRGLQLLFYSVGIGQISSEVPQNLSASRPQDRQFILSSKKLLLSDSGFYLCAWSRGGPPPDTQYFGPGTRLTVL.

This CDR3 is CASSFVGRRMADTQYF. The CDR3 region has the DNA TGTGCCAGCAGCTTTGTGGGGAGAAGGATGGCAGATACGCAGTATTTT. The V gene is TRBV5-4, the J gene TRBJ2-3, with a possible D match to TRBD2 (5 bases). V was trimmed by 2 bases and J by 4 bases, leaving 17 bases between them. This CDR3 spans 16 amino acids. Per the germline V gene, CDR1 is SGHNT and CDR2 is YYREEE (reference sequence).

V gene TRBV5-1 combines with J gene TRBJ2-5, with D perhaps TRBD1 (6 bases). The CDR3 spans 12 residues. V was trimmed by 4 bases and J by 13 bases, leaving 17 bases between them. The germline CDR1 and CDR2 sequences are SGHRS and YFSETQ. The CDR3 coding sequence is TGCGCCAGCAGCCGGGCCGGACAGCCTCTGTACTTC. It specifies CASSRAGQPLYF.

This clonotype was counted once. CDR3 sequence reads: CASSSEQGAKNIQYF. In DNA, the CDR3 is TGTGCCAGCAGCTCCGAGCAGGGGGCCAAAAACATTCAGTACTTC. This rearrangement joins TRBV7-9 to TRBJ2-4; a possible D gene is TRBD1 (6 bases). The germline V and J ends were trimmed by 4 bases and 1 base, with 11 bases remaining between them. The V gene's germline CDR1 is SEHNR and CDR2 FQNEAQ (reference sequence). This CDR3 has 15 amino acids.

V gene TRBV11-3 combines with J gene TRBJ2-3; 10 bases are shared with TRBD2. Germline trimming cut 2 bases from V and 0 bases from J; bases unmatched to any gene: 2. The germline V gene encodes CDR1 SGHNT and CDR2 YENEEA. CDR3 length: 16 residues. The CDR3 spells CASSLKLAGSTDTQYF. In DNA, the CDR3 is TGTGCCAGCAGCTTAAAACTAGCGGGGAGCACAGATACGCAGTATTTT.